A single T cell receptor beta chain is shown here with its context. The data are from a study of Ad26.COV2.S vaccination and SARS-CoV-2 variants. V was shortened by 6 bases and J by 0 bases, with 13 bases between the two germline ends. The germline CDR1 and CDR2 sequences are SGHRS and YFSETQ. This CDR3 is built from 15 residues. Method: immunoSEQ multiplex PCR; TCRdb's copy keeps in-frame clones and lacks some. The sample carries around 450,000 clones, 80% to 90% recorded once. Treatment denoted: 15 to 20 received Ad26.COV2.S at low or high dose, single or two shots; about five received placebo; per-sample allocation not given. The investigators took samples on day 63 after the first vaccine or placebo injection.

The genes are TRBV5-1 and TRBJ1-3; no reliable D call. The TCR comes from a person between 18 and 65 years old who received the Ad26.COV2.S COVID-19 vaccine or a placebo. The starting material was peripheral blood, obtained in a trial of Ad26.COV2.S vaccine versus placebo. CDR3: CASTQDGLSGNTIYF. The DNA of the CDR3 is TGCGCCAGCACCCAGGACGGGCTCTCTGGAAACACCATATATTTT.